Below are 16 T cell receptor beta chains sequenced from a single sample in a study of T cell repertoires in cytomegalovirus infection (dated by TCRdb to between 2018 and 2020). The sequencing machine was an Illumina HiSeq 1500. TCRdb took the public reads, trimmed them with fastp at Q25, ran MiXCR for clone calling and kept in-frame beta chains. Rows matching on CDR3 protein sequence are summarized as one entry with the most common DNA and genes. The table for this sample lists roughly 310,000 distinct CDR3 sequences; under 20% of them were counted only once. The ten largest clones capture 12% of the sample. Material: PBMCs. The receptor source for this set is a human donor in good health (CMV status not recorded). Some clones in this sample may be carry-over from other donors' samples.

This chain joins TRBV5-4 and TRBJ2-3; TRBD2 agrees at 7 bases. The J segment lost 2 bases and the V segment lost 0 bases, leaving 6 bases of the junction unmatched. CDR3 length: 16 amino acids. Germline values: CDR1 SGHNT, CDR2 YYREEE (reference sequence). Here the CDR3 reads CASSLEVGGTTDTQYF. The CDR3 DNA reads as TGTGCCAGCAGCTTGGAAGTGGGGGGGACCACAGATACGCAGTATTTT.

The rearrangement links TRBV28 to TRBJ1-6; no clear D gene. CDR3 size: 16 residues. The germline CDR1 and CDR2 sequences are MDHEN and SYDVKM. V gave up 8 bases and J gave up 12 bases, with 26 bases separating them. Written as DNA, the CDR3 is TGTGCCAGCTATTCCCTAGTCGGGGTCGGGATGGGACCCCTCCACTTT. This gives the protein CASYSLVGVGMGPLHF.

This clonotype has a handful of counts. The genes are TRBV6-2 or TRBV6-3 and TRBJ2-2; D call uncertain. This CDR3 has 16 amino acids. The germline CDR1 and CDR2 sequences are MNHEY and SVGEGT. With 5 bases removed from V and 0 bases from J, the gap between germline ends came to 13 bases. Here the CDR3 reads CASSPSAVANTGELFF. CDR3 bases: TGTGCCAGCAGTCCTAGTGCCGTAGCGAACACCGGGGAGCTGTTTTTT.

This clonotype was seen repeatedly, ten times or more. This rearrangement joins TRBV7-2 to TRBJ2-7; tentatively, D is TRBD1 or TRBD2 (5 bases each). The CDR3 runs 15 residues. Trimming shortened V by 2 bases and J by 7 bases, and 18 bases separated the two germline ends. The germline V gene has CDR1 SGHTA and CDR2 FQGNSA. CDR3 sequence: CASSLYMGTATEQYF. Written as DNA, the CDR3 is TGTGCCAGCAGCTTATATATGGGGACGGCTACTGAGCAGTACTTC. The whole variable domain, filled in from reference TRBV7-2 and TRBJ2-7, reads GAGVSQSPSNKVTEKGKDVELRCDPISGHTALYWYRQSLGQGLEFLIYFQGNSAPDKSGLPSDRFSAERTGGSVSTLTIQRTQQEDSAVYLCASSLYMGTATEQYFGPGTRLTVT.

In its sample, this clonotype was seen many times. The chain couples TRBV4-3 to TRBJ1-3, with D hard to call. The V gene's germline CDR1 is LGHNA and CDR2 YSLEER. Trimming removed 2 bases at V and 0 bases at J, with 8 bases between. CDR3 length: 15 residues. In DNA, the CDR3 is TGCGCCAGCAGCCAAATAGGGAGCTCTGGAAACACCATATATTTT. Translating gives CASSQIGSSGNTIYF.

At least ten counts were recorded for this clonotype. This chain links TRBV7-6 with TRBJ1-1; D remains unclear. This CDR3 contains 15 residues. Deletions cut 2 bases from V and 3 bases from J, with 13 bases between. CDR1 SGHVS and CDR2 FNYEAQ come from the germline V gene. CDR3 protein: CASSLRPAGYTEAFF. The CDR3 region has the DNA TGTGCCAGCAGCTTAAGGCCGGCGGGGTACACTGAAGCTTTCTTT.

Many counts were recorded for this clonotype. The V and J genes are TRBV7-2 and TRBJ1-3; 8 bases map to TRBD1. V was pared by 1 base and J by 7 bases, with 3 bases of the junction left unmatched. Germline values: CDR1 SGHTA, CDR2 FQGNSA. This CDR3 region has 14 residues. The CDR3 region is CASSLVDRGNTIYF. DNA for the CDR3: TGTGCCAGCAGCTTAGTTGACAGGGGCAACACCATATATTTT.

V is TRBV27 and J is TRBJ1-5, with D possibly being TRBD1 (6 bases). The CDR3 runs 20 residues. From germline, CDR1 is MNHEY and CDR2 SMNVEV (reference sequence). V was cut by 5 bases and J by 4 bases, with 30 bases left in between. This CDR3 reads CASSLPENRGPPVPNQPQHF. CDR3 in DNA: TGTGCCAGCAGTCTCCCCGAAAACCGGGGGCCCCCGGTCCCAAATCAGCCCCAGCATTTT.

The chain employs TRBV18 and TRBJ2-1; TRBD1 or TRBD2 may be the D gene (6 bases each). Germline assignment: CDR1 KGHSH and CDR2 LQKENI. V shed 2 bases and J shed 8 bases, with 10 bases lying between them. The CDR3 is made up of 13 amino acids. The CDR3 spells CASSPGGPHEQFF. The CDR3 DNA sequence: TGTGCCAGCTCACCAGGGGGGCCCCATGAGCAGTTCTTC.

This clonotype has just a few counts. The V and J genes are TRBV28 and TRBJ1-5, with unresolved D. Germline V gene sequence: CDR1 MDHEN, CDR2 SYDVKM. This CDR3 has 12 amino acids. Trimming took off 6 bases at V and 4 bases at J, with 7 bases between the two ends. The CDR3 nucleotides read TGTGCCAGCAGAATAGTAAATCAGCCCCAGCATTTT. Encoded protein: CASRIVNQPQHF. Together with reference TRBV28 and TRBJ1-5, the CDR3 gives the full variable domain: DVKVTQSSRYLVKRTGEKVFLECVQDMDHENMFWYRQDPGLGLRLIYFSYDVKMKEKGDIPEGYSVSREKKERFSLILESASTNQTSMYLCASRIVNQPQHFGDGTRLSIL.

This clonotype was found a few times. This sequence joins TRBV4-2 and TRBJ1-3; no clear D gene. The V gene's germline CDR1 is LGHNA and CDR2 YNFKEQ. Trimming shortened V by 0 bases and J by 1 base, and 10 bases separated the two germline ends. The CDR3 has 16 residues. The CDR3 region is CASSQDLGDSGNTIYF. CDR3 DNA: TGTGCCAGCAGCCAAGATTTGGGAGATTCTGGAAACACCATATATTTT.

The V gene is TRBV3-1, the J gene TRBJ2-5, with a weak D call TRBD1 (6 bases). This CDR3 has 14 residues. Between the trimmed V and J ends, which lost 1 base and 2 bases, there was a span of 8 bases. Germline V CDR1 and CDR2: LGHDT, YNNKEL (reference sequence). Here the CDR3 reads CASSQGGQQETQYF. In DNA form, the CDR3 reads TGTGCCAGCAGCCAAGGAGGACAGCAAGAGACCCAGTACTTC.

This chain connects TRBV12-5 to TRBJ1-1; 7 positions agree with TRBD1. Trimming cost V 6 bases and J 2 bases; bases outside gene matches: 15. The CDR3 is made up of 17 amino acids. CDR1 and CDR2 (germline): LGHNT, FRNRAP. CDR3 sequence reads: CASGLLEPGTDNTEAFF. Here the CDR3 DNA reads TGTGCTAGTGGCCTATTGGAACCCGGGACAGATAACACTGAAGCTTTCTTT.

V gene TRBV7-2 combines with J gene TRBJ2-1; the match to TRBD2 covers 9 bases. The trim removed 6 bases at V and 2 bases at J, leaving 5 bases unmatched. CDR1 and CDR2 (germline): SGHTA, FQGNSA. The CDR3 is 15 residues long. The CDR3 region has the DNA TGTGCCAGCAGTGTGGCTAGCGGGACCTACAATGAGCAGTTCTTC. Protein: CASSVASGTYNEQFF.

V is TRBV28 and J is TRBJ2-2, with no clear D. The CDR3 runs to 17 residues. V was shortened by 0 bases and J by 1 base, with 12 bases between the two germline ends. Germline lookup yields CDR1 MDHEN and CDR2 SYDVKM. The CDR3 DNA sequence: TGTGCCAGCAGTTTATGGACCCGGGCTTTGAACACCGGGGAGCTGTTTTTT. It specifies CASSLWTRALNTGELFF.

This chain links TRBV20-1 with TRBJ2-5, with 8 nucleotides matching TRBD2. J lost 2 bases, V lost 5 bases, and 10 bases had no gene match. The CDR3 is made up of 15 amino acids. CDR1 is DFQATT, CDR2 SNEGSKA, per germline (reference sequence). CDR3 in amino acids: CSALRAGDDQETQYF. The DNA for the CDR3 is TGCAGTGCTCTCCGAGCGGGGGACGATCAAGAGACCCAGTACTTC.